This T cell receptor beta chain was identified during a study of cytomegalovirus exposure and HLA in healthy donors. General study points: Among the sequence variants, a highly shared cluster was likely an artifact of sequencing. TRBV6-2, TRBV6-3 and some other V segments were unresolvable in 87-base-pair reads. The productive fraction for most TCR beta V segments was about 87% or about 30% in an earlier analysis. An analysis that was carried out later associated approximately 17,000 TCR beta sequences with HLA alleles at 0.05 false discovery rate.

V lost 3 bases and J 4 bases, leaving 13 bases between the germline ends. Germline lookup yields CDR1 SGDLS and CDR2 YYNGEE. The CDR3 contains 15 residues. Amplification used 60 Vbeta primers and 13 Jbeta primers. Sequencing used immunoSEQ multiplex PCR; TCRdb keeps in-frame clones, though not all of them. The sample holds tens of thousands of clones. Concerning this clone: The antigen is unknown.

The chain links TRBV9 to TRBJ2-2; D is possibly TRBD1 (6 bases). This TCR derives from a male donor in good health and CMV-seropositive. The sample consisted of PBMCs. The CDR3 here is CASSDNRVTTGELFF. The CDR3 bases are TGTGCCAGCAGCGACAACAGGGTGACCACCGGGGAGCTGTTTTTT.